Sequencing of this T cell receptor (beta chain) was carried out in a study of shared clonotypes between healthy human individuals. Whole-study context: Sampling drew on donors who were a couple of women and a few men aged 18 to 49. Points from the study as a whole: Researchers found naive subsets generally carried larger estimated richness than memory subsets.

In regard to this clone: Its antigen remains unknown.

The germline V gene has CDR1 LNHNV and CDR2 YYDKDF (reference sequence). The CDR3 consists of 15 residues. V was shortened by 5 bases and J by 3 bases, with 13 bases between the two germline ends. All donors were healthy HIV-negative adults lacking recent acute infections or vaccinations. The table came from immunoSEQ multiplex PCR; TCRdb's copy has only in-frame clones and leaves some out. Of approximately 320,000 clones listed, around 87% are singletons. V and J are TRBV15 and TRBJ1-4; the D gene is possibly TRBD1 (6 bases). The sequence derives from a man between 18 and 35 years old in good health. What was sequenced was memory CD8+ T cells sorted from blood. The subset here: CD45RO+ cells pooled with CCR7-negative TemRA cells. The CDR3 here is CATSADRPPNEKLFF. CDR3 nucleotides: TGTGCCACCAGCGCAGACAGGCCCCCTAATGAAAAACTGTTTTTT.